This T cell receptor beta chain is drawn from a study of regulatory T cells in long-lasting Graves disease. Regarding time point: newly diagnosed GD, antithyroid drugs for less than 3 months. Following extraction of RNA from PBMCs, that RNA was used to make the TCR library. Arm-PCR with iRepertoire HTBI primers amplified the CDR3 regions for these TCR beta libraries. TCRdb ran MiXCR on the multiplex PCR reads and lists one entry per CDR3 protein. This sample has 580,000 or so distinct CDR3 sequences; 16% occur once, and the top ten carry approximately 12%. The same sample was also studied in work on T cells in Graves' hyperthyroidism and ophthalmopathy.

The clonotype comes from a man aged 18 to 30 with Graves disease. The specimen was peripheral blood mononuclear cells (PBMCs), collected at new diagnosis, from a patient treated with antithyroid drugs.

The CDR3 DNA follows: TGTGCCAGTCACGGGGGGCTTGGCGAGCAGTTCTTC. Encoded protein: CASHGGLGEQFF. V is TRBV27 and J is TRBJ2-1; tentative D call: TRBD2 (7 bases). Germline CDR1 MNHEY, CDR2 SMNVEV (reference sequence). The CDR3 is 12 amino acids. The V end was cut by 9 bases, the J end by 10 bases, with 16 bases between.